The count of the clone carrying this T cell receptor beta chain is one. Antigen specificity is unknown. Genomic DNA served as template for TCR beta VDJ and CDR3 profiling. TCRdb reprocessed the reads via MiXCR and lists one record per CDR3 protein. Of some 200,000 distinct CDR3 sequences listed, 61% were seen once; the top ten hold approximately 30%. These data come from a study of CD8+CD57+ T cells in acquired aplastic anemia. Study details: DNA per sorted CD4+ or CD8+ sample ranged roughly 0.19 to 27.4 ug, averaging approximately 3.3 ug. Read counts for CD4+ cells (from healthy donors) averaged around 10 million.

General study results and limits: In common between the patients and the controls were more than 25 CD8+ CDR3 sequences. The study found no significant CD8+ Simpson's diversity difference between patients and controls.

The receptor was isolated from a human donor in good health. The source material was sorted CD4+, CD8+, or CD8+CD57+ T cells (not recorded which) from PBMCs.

The CDR3, as DNA: TGTGCCAGCAGCTTAACCCCAGCGAAAGGGGTTGAGCAGTTCTTC. It codes for CASSLTPAKGVEQFF. The rearrangement joins TRBV7-2 to TRBJ2-1; a weak D match, TRBD1 (5 bases). Trimming left V 2 bases short and J 9 bases short, with 17 bases between. Per germline, CDR1 SGHTA and CDR2 FQGNSA. The CDR3 is 15 amino acids.